One T cell receptor beta chain is described in this entry. This specimen belongs to a study of blood T cell repertoires in COVID-19. Method: immunoSEQ multiplex PCR; TCRdb's copy keeps in-frame clones and lacks some. The sample has roughly 250,000 clones, approximately 84% seen once. Germline loops: CDR1 SGHRS, CDR2 YFSETQ. Germline trimming cut 3 bases from V and 5 bases from J; bases unmatched to any gene: 5. The CDR3 extends over 16 amino acids. The rearrangement uses TRBV5-1 and TRBJ2-3; 14 bases are shared with TRBD2. Sequenced input: peripheral blood. This clonotype originated in a woman older than 75 with acute or convalescent COVID-19. CDR3 sequence: CASSSGTSGGRDTQYF. CDR3 bases: TGCGCCAGCAGCTCCGGGACTAGCGGGGGAAGAGATACGCAGTATTTT.